The 15 T cell receptor beta chains below all came from one sample that was sequenced in a study of blood T cell repertoires in COVID-19. Some clones are missing from TCRdb's copy, which holds only in-frame ones; the method was immunoSEQ multiplex PCR. The sample includes some 120,000 clones, around 83% of them seen just once. The specimen sequenced was peripheral blood. The receptors stem from an elderly man with active or convalescent COVID-19.

V is TRBV5-1 and J is TRBJ2-7, with 7 positions matching TRBD1. The germline gives CDR1 SGHRS, CDR2 YFSETQ. CDR3 length: 17 residues. The V and J ends lost 0 bases and 1 base, in that order; junction bases with no gene match: 10. The CDR3 loop reads CASSLAEGAPSSYEQYF. DNA for the CDR3: TGCGCCAGCAGCTTGGCCGAGGGGGCCCCATCATCCTACGAGCAGTACTTC. Full variable domain (remainder filled in from reference TRBV5-1 and TRBJ2-7): KAGVTQTPRYLIKTRGQQVTLSCSPISGHRSVSWYQQTPGQGLQFLFEYFSETQRNKGNFPGRFSGRQFSNSRSEMNVSTLELGDSALYLCASSLAEGAPSSYEQYFGPGTRLTVT.

V gene TRBV7-8 combines with J gene TRBJ2-5; TRBD1 matches 7 bases. V shed 4 bases and J 4 bases; nucleotides not matched to a gene: 3. Germline loops: CDR1 SGHVS, CDR2 FQNEAQ. The CDR3 runs to 13 residues. In DNA, the CDR3 is TGTGCCAGCAGCTACGGGACAGCAGAGACCCAGTACTTC. Amino acids: CASSYGTAETQYF.

This sequence joins TRBV11-2 and TRBJ1-2; the D gene is possibly TRBD1 (5 bases). This CDR3 has 13 residues. CDR1 and CDR2 (germline): SGHAT, FQNNGV. The V end lost 5 bases, the J end lost 4 bases, and 11 bases lay between the germline ends. CDR3: CASSPTEFYGYTF. The CDR3 nucleotides are TGTGCCAGCAGCCCGACAGAGTTCTATGGCTACACCTTC.

This clone was counted only a few times. V and J are TRBV6-1 and TRBJ2-5; 10 bases agree with TRBD2. Per germline, CDR1 MNHNS and CDR2 SASEGT. Trimming cost V 2 bases and J 2 bases; bases outside gene matches: 2. There are 15 residues in the CDR3. The CDR3 DNA reads TGTGCCAGCAGTGAACTAGCGGGGGCTCAAGAGACCCAGTACTTC. It encodes CASSELAGAQETQYF.

CDR3 in amino acids: CASSQGTTNEKLFF. The CDR3 DNA sequence: TGTGCCAGCAGCCAGGGGACAACTAATGAAAAACTGTTTTTT. This rearrangement joins TRBV6-5 to TRBJ1-4, with D possibly TRBD1 on 6 matching bases. Germline V gives CDR1 MNHEY, CDR2 SVGAGI. CDR3 length equals 14 residues. Between the trimmed V and J ends, which lost 6 bases and 0 bases, there was a span of 8 bases.

The chain combines TRBV10-3 with TRBJ2-7, with 10 nucleotides matching TRBD1. V shed 5 bases and J 7 bases; nucleotides not matched to a gene: 11. The CDR3 length is 15 residues. Germline-derived CDR1 and CDR2 are ENHRY and SYGVKD. CDR3: CAISHTGTGEGEQYF. The CDR3, as DNA: TGTGCCATCAGTCACACCGGGACAGGGGAGGGTGAGCAGTACTTC.

The chain has TRBV5-1 and TRBJ1-4, with 7 bases lining up with TRBD1. The CDR3 totals 15 residues. The ends lost 5 bases at V and 5 bases at J; junction bases unmatched: 9. Looked up from germline, CDR1 is SGHRS and CDR2 is YFSETQ. In DNA, the CDR3 is TGCGCCAGCAGGCCGAAGGGACAGCTAAATGAAAAACTGTTTTTT. It yields the protein CASRPKGQLNEKLFF.

This clone was seen only a few times. The V gene is TRBV6-5, the J gene TRBJ1-4, with D unclear. V lost 5 bases, J lost 4 bases, and 14 bases lay in between. CDR1 is MNHEY and CDR2 is SVGAGI in the germline V gene. The CDR3 has 15 amino acids. CDR3 nucleotides: TGTGCCAGCAGTAACAACGCAGGTTTTAATGAAAAACTGTTTTTT. Protein: CASSNNAGFNEKLFF.

The V and J genes are TRBV28 and TRBJ2-4; maybe TRBD2 (6 bases). V lost 7 bases and J lost 0, with 13 bases in between. The CDR3 has 15 amino acids. Germline CDR1 and CDR2: MDHEN and SYDVKM. This chain's CDR3 is CASTRGDLAKNIQYF. Written as DNA, the CDR3 is TGTGCCAGCACCCGCGGGGACTTAGCCAAAAACATTCAGTACTTC.

In nucleotides, the CDR3 is TGTGCCACCAGCAGAGATCAGATAAGTTCGGGTTCCTACGAGCAGTACTTC. This codes for CATSRDQISSGSYEQYF. The chain has TRBV15 and TRBJ2-7; no definite D call. Trimming took 0 bases from V and 1 from J, leaving 16 bases between them. Germline loops: CDR1 LNHNV, CDR2 YYDKDF (reference sequence). CDR3 size: 17 residues.

The chain links TRBV6-5 to TRBJ2-3; 7 positions agree with TRBD2. J was trimmed by 0 bases and V by 3 bases; bases with no gene match: 3. Germline assignment: CDR1 MNHEY and CDR2 SVGAGI. The CDR3 contains 15 residues. CDR3 nucleotides: TGTGCCAGCAGTTATGGGCGGGGGAGCACAGATACGCAGTATTTT. Its protein product is CASSYGRGSTDTQYF.

This chain connects TRBV5-1 to TRBJ2-5, with D possibly matching TRBD1 (5 bases). The germline V gene encodes CDR1 SGHRS and CDR2 YFSETQ. This CDR3 contains 14 residues. V was pared by 4 bases and J by 2 bases, with 12 bases between. As DNA, the CDR3 is TGCGCCAGCAGCGAAGGGGTCAATCAAGAGACCCAGTACTTC. Protein: CASSEGVNQETQYF.

The rearrangement links TRBV10-3 to TRBJ2-2; maybe TRBD1 (6 bases). Germline V CDR1 and CDR2: ENHRY, SYGVKD. CDR3 size: 15 residues. V shed 2 bases and J shed 2 bases, with 9 bases lying between them. CDR3 loop: CAISERTVNTGELFF. The CDR3 region has the DNA TGTGCCATCAGTGAGCGGACAGTCAACACCGGGGAGCTGTTTTTT.

In this sample, this clone turned up once. This chain connects TRBV2 to TRBJ2-5; D is possibly TRBD2 (6 bases). V dropped 6 bases and J dropped 3 bases, with 17 bases sitting between them. From germline, CDR1 is SNHLY and CDR2 FYNNEI. The CDR3 is 15 residues long. The CDR3, as DNA: TGTGCCAGCAGCGCTACTCGCGGGGCAGAAGAGACCCAGTACTTC. This gives the protein CASSATRGAEETQYF.

This clone has just one count. The CDR3 protein is CASSLLSGFYEQYF. The CDR3 DNA is TGTGCCAGCAGCCTACTTAGCGGATTCTACGAGCAGTACTTC. V gene TRBV7-2 combines with J gene TRBJ2-7; TRBD2 might be the D (6 bases). The CDR3 contains 14 residues. Germline V gene sequence: CDR1 SGHTA, CDR2 FQGNSA. Deletions cut 5 bases from V and 3 bases from J, with 14 bases between.